The 18 T cell receptor beta chains below all came from one sample that was sequenced in a study of T cell responses to AZD1222 COVID-19 vaccine. Profiled with immunoSEQ multiplex PCR; TCRdb holds only in-frame clones, not every one. Of 140,000 to 150,000 clones in the sample, 80% to 90% are singletons; the top ten hold less than 9.5%. This material consisted of peripheral blood, taken on day 0 of AZD1222 vaccination. These receptor sequences come from an adult in good health.

The chain couples TRBV15 to TRBJ2-2; weak D call: TRBD1 (5 bases). V dropped 0 bases and J dropped 3 bases, with 14 bases sitting between them. Germline assignment: CDR1 LNHNV and CDR2 YYDKDF (reference sequence). The CDR3 is 17 residues long. This chain's CDR3 is CATSRDGATDHTGELFF. The CDR3 DNA sequence: TGTGCCACCAGCAGAGATGGGGCTACCGATCACACCGGGGAGCTGTTTTTT. Drawing the rest from reference TRBV15 and TRBJ2-2, the complete variable domain is DAMVIQNPRYQVTQFGKPVTLSCSQTLNHNVMYWYQQKSSQAPKLLFHYYDKDFNNEADTPDNFQSRRPNTSFCFLDIRSPGLGDTAMYLCATSRDGATDHTGELFFGEGSRLTVL.

This chain uses TRBV14 with TRBJ1-4; TRBD1 matches 8 bases. V lost 4 bases to trimming and J lost 6 bases; unmatched junction nucleotides: 10. The CDR3 consists of 16 residues. Looked up from germline, CDR1 is SGHDN and CDR2 is FVKESK. Here the CDR3 reads CASSLTSDRAYEKLFF. In nucleotides, the CDR3 is TGTGCCAGCAGCCTAACCTCGGACAGGGCGTATGAAAAACTGTTTTTT.

This chain links TRBV7-2 with TRBJ2-2; the match to TRBD1 covers 8 bases. The V gene's germline CDR1 is SGHTA and CDR2 FQGNSA. This CDR3 region has 13 residues. V lost 4 bases to trimming and J lost 14 bases; unmatched junction nucleotides: 9. CDR3 in DNA: TGTGCCAGCAGCTCTTTAGGACAGGGACATCTGTTTTTT. This encodes CASSSLGQGHLFF.

The rearrangement uses TRBV28 and TRBJ1-1; D unclear. This CDR3 region has 12 residues. Trimming left V 4 bases short and J 0 bases short, with 3 bases between. From germline, CDR1 is MDHEN and CDR2 SYDVKM. The CDR3 DNA sequence: TGTGCCAGCAGTTGGGTGAACACTGAAGCTTTCTTT. Its protein is CASSWVNTEAFF.

This clone has just a few counts. V usage is TRBV4-1 and J usage is TRBJ2-5; D might be TRBD1 or TRBD2, each matching 5 bases. Looked up from germline, CDR1 is MGHRA and CDR2 is YSYEKL. The CDR3 loop spans 16 amino acids. V was cut by 1 base and J by 1 base, with 13 bases left in between. The CDR3 nucleotides read TGCGCCAGCAGCCAAGTTTATGGGGACCTCCAAGAGACCCAGTACTTC. Amino acids: CASSQVYGDLQETQYF.

This chain connects TRBV18 to TRBJ2-7; the D gene is possibly TRBD1 (5 bases). Per germline, CDR1 KGHSH and CDR2 LQKENI. V lost 4 bases and J 2 bases, leaving 12 bases between the germline ends. CDR3 length: 14 residues. The CDR3 region has the DNA TGTGCCAGCTCACTTGGGGCCCAGACCTACGAGCAGTACTTC. Translating it yields CASSLGAQTYEQYF.

The chain is built from TRBV11-2 and TRBJ1-3; D perhaps matches TRBD1 (5 bases). V dropped 5 bases and J dropped 7 bases, with 12 bases sitting between them. The CDR3 spans 13 residues. Germline-derived CDR1 and CDR2 are SGHAT and FQNNGV. CDR3 residues: CASSPIRGNTIYF. The CDR3 nucleotides read TGTGCCAGCAGCCCGATCCGGGGGAACACCATATATTTT. The complete variable domain, with remaining parts taken from reference TRBV11-2 and TRBJ1-3, reads EAGVAQSPRYKIIEKRQSVAFWCNPISGHATLYWYQQILGQGPKLLIQFQNNGVVDDSQLPKDRFSAERLKGVDSTLKIQPAKLEDSAVYLCASSPIRGNTIYFGEGSWLTVV.

The V gene is TRBV27, the J gene TRBJ1-2, with a possible D match to TRBD1 (5 bases). Deletions cut 2 bases from V and 4 bases from J, with 14 bases between. In germline, CDR1 is MNHEY, CDR2 SMNVEV (reference sequence). This CDR3 is 15 amino acids long. The CDR3 spells CASSLALGGIYGYTF. Here the CDR3 DNA reads TGTGCCAGCAGTTTAGCTTTGGGGGGAATCTATGGCTACACCTTC.

This clone turned up a few times. The chain employs TRBV7-9 and TRBJ1-2; D ambiguous. In germline, CDR1 is SEHNR, CDR2 FQNEAQ (reference sequence). Between the trimmed V and J ends, which lost 1 base and 3 bases, there was a span of 3 bases. This CDR3 spans 12 amino acids. In DNA form, the CDR3 reads TGTGCCAGCAGCTTAGAGTACTATGGCTACACCTTC. This encodes CASSLEYYGYTF.

Turning to this clone: The sample contains more than one DNA sequence encoding this CDR3. The chain joins TRBV30 to TRBJ2-7; no firm D call. Trimming removed 0 bases at V and 4 bases at J, with 7 bases between. CDR1 is GTSNPN, CDR2 SVGIG, per germline (reference sequence). The CDR3 is 12 amino acids. The CDR3 region has the DNA TGTGCCTGGAGTGTATCTGGGTACGAGCAGTACTTC. It translates to CAWSVSGYEQYF.

V gene TRBV5-1 combines with J gene TRBJ1-6; TRBD1 is a possible D gene (6 bases). V lost 4 bases to trimming and J lost 8 bases, with 10 bases between them. In germline, CDR1 is SGHRS, CDR2 YFSETQ. The CDR3 is 13 amino acids. The CDR3 sequence is CASSPEGDSPLHF. In DNA, the CDR3 is TGCGCCAGCAGCCCGGAGGGGGATTCACCCCTCCACTTT.

The rearrangement links TRBV30 to TRBJ1-2; weak D call: TRBD1 (5 bases). The CDR3 spans 13 residues. The V end lost 2 bases, the J end lost 2 bases, and 9 bases lay between the germline ends. The germline V gene encodes CDR1 GTSNPN and CDR2 SVGIG (reference sequence). The CDR3: CAWSKGPNYGYTF. The CDR3 nucleotides are TGTGCCTGGAGTAAGGGGCCGAACTATGGCTACACCTTC.

The V and J genes are TRBV10-1 and TRBJ2-3, with TRBD2 matching 13 bases. The ends lost 0 bases at V and 4 bases at J; junction bases unmatched: 4. This CDR3 has 17 amino acids. Germline CDR1 is WNHNN and CDR2 is SYGVQD (reference sequence). CDR3 residues: CASSESRLAGGPDTQYF. CDR3 in DNA: TGCGCCAGCAGTGAGTCAAGACTAGCGGGGGGTCCAGATACGCAGTATTTT.

J is TRBJ1-2 and V is TRBV7-9; 8 nucleotides match TRBD1. Germline V lookup: CDR1 SEHNR, CDR2 FQNEAQ (reference sequence). This CDR3 is built from 15 residues. V trimming: 5 bases; J trimming: 3 bases; junction bases outside the gene matches: 8. The CDR3 loop is CASSRTGGLDYGYTF. The CDR3 DNA reads as TGTGCCAGCAGCCGAACAGGGGGGCTCGACTATGGCTACACCTTC.

V is TRBV28 and J is TRBJ2-3, with 10 bases identical to TRBD2. The CDR3 is 15 amino acids. Germline-derived CDR1 and CDR2 are MDHEN and SYDVKM. The trim removed 8 bases at V and 10 bases at J, leaving 15 bases unmatched. CDR3 protein: CASVPSGGAAVSQYF. Here the CDR3 DNA reads TGTGCCAGCGTACCTAGCGGGGGTGCCGCGGTTTCGCAGTATTTT.

This chain joins TRBV6-6 and TRBJ2-1, with D perhaps assigned TRBD1 or TRBD2 (6 bases each). Trimming pared 6 bases from V and 7 bases from J, leaving 16 bases between. The germline V gene encodes CDR1 MNHNY and CDR2 SVGAGI (reference sequence). The CDR3 covers 14 residues. This CDR3 reads CASSPPGAVNEQFF. The CDR3 DNA follows: TGTGCCAGCAGCCCACCGGGGGCAGTTAATGAGCAGTTCTTC.

This chain joins TRBV11-2 and TRBJ2-7, with a tentative D call TRBD2 (5 bases). The germline V and J ends were trimmed by 4 bases and 6 bases, with 10 bases remaining between them. Germline V CDR1 and CDR2: SGHAT, FQNNGV. This CDR3 is built from 12 residues. CDR3 amino acids: CASSSPGSEQYF. DNA of the CDR3: TGTGCCAGCAGCTCCCCGGGGAGCGAGCAGTACTTC.

The chain uses TRBV27 and TRBJ2-1; possibly TRBD2 for D (8 bases). Germline CDR1 is MNHEY and CDR2 is SMNVEV (reference sequence). V was trimmed by 10 bases and J by 8 bases, leaving 30 bases between them. The CDR3 spans 17 residues. Written as DNA, the CDR3 is TGTGCCACGACAGGGTTTGGGGCGGGGCGGGGGGCCCATGAGCAGTTCTTC. Its translation is CATTGFGAGRGAHEQFF.